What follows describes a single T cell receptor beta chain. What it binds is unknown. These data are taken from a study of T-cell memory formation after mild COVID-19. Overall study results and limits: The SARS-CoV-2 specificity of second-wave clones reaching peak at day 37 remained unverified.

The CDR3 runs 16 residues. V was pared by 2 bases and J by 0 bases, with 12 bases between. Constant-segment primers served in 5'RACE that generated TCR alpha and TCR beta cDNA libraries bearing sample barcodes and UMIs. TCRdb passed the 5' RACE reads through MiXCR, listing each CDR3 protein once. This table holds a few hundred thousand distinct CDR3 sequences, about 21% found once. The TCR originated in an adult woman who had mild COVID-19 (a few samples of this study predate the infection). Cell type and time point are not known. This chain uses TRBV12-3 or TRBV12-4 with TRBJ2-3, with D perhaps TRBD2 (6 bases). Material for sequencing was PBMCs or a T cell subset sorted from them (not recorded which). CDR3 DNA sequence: TGTGCCAGCAGTTTATGGCTAGCGCTGAGCACAGATACGCAGTATTTT. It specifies CASSLWLALSTDTQYF.